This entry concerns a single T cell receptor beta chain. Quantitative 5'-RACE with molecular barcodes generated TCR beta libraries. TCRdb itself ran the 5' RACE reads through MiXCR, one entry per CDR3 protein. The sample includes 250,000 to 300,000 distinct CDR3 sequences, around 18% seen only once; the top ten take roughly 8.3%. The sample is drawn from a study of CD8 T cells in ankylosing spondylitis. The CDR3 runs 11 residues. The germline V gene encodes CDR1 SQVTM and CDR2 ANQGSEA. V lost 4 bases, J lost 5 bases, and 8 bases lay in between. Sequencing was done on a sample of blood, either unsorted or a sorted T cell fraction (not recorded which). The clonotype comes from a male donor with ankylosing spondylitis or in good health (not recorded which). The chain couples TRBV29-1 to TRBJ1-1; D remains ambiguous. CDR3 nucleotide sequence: TGCAGCGTTGGCCCGGGGACTGAAGCTTTCTTT. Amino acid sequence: CSVGPGTEAFF.